The TCR beta chain under discussion was sequenced for a study of T cell responses to AZD1222 COVID-19 vaccine (dated by TCRdb to about 2021). Background on the whole study: A total of about 240 trial participants underwent TCR sequencing, of whom around 200 received two doses of AZD1222 and some 25 received two doses of the MenACWY control vaccine. Trial participants were enrolled by age into subgroups of 18-55, 56-69 and 70-plus years, and about 150, 27 and 61 TCR-sequenced participants, respectively, were included in these subgroups.

This sample's time point label indicates: about 28 days (+/-7) after the second vaccine dose. AZD1222 recipients with second doses at about 4 weeks or about 12 weeks were pooled, because spike-specific TCR depth and breadth did not differ between schedules. The vaccinee samples were drawn from two UK trials, COV001 and COV002, one of which was a single-blind randomized controlled phase 2/3 trial testing AZD1222 (ChAdOx1 nCoV-19) in healthy adults. Trial participant PBMC samples were collected at day 0 and day 28 after the second dose for TCRbeta chain sequencing. The CDR3 contains 12 residues, cysteine and phenylalanine counted. Only the CDR3 DNA stays, 36 bases, in frame from base 1. The germline V gene specifies SNHLY as CDR1 and FYNNEI as CDR2. The junction shows trimming of 7 bases on V and 1 base on J, plus 6 bases between the germline ends. The CDR3 regions of human TCRbeta chains were analyzed by immunosequencing. As for how the authors treated the data: TCRs in the repertoires were matched against a reference library of SARS-CoV-2-specific TCRs that had been generated with the MIRA antigen-specificity platform. Breadth was defined as the fraction of unique TCRs that were SARS-CoV-2-associated, and depth was defined as the fraction of total T cells that were SARS-CoV-2-associated. Using the MIRA data, each spike-specific TCR was assigned both to the spike region to which the TCR was reactive and to a CD4 or CD8 class. Log10-transformed breadth and depth values were compared by one-way ANOVA with Sidak's multiple comparisons tests. The clones in this table, taken by TCRdb from immuneACCESS, are in-frame only. Not every clone is retained; where verified, under half of the shortfall comes from an unresolved V gene, and the cause of the rest is unknown. From that table come the V and J calls and clone size; the DNA was used to work out D and trimming. For this sample the table gives 120,000 or so clones, of which about 93% were detected only once. Clones ranked in the top ten supply 5% of the sample.

What the research found in general, with its limitations: Only five or six AZD1222 recipients were SARS-CoV-2 seropositive at baseline, limiting conclusions about previously exposed vaccinees. Because no day 14 peak-response samples were available, repertoires were characterized only after the peak T cell response. In the small 56-69-year group, the increase in depth fell short of significance, most likely because of low power. After two AZD1222 doses, both the breadth and the depth of spike-specific TCRs were significantly higher than at day 0 and than in MenACWY recipients. Reportedly, close to half of the unique spike-specific TCRs recognized epitopes lying outside the regions that are mutated in the B.1.351 and B.1.1.7 variants. The vaccine-associated CD4 TCRs covered the entire spike protein, and the dominant responses fell in regions 160-218 and 743-854. Most participants were white British and females outnumbered males, and the authors suggested that clonal diversity may have been underestimated.

On this clone: Its cognate antigen has yet to be identified. Base qualities are not at hand, and no much larger clone is one base apart.

The material was peripheral blood, obtained 28 days after the second AZD1222 dose. Recombination linked TRBV2 to TRBJ2-3, with the identity of the D gene unclear. The sequence came from an adult who received the AZD1222 COVID-19 vaccine. At the DNA level, the sequence is TGTGCCAGCACTGGACGCACAGATACGCAGTATTTT. It translates as CASTGRTDTQYF.